This T cell receptor beta chain was sequenced for a study of blood T cell repertoires in COVID-19. The overall study: The study drew acute and convalescent COVID-19 samples from the United States, Italy and Spain. Nucleic acid was either cDNA or gDNA, and it came from T cells, B-cell-depleted T cells, or PBMCs.

Per the original methods: Amplifying reference gene primers gave estimates of nucleated cell counts. Clones were read by immunoSEQ multiplex PCR, and TCRdb kept only the in-frame ones, dropping some. V, J and clone size derive from that table, while D and trimming were established from the DNA sequence. The table lists about 100,000 clones, over 75% of them singletons. V was clipped by 1 base and J by 2 bases, with 6 bases between them. The CDR3 is made up of 14 amino acids. Germline V gene sequence: CDR1 LGHNT, CDR2 FRNRAP. This TCR came from a human donor in a cohort sampled during active COVID-19. V usage is TRBV12-5 and J usage is TRBJ1-3; a possible D gene is TRBD1 (5 bases). The specimen sequenced was peripheral blood. CDR3 in amino acids: CASGLGQTGNTIYF. The DNA of the CDR3 is TGTGCTAGTGGTTTGGGACAGACTGGAAACACCATATATTTT.